One and the same sample provided the 12 T cell receptor beta chains below, sequenced in a study of T cell changes during pregnancy in multiple sclerosis. Data came from immunoSEQ multiplex PCR; TCRdb stores just in-frame clones and leaves some out. The sample consists of about 27,000 clones, 88% of them appearing once. This material consisted of CD8+ T cells from peripheral blood mononuclear cells, taken in the second trimester of pregnancy. The receptors shown here come from a female donor with multiple sclerosis, enrolled in a pregnancy study.

The chain couples TRBV5-1 to TRBJ2-6; maybe TRBD1 (5 bases). The CDR3 consists of 18 residues. Germline lookup yields CDR1 SGHRS and CDR2 YFSETQ. Trimming removed 2 bases at V and 4 bases at J, with 19 bases between. The CDR3 DNA sequence: TGCGCCAGCAGCTTCAGCCCGGACATCCTGGCCGGGGCCAACGTCCTGACTTTC. Amino acid sequence: CASSFSPDILAGANVLTF.

This chain connects TRBV7-9 to TRBJ1-6; TRBD1 aligns across 7 bases. This CDR3 is 16 amino acids long. V lost 5 bases and J lost 7; bases outside the gene matches: 11. Germline CDR1 SEHNR, CDR2 FQNEAQ (reference sequence). Here the CDR3 reads CASSPLRGVGNSPLHF. CDR3 in DNA: TGTGCCAGCAGCCCTCTCAGGGGGGTAGGCAATTCACCCCTCCACTTT.

The table lists this clone with a count of one. The chain has TRBV10-3 and TRBJ1-1; 7 bases fit TRBD1. The V gene's germline CDR1 is ENHRY and CDR2 SYGVKD. J gave up 2 bases and V 3 bases, and 9 bases lay outside the gene matches. The CDR3 sequence is 16 residues long. The CDR3 is CAISDYTRQGNTEAFF. CDR3 nucleotide sequence: TGTGCCATCAGTGACTATACACGACAGGGAAACACTGAAGCTTTCTTT.

V is TRBV27 and J is TRBJ2-5; TRBD1 matches 7 bases. CDR3 length: 14 residues. With V trimmed by 6 bases and J by 5 bases, 9 bases remained unmatched. Germline V gene sequence: CDR1 MNHEY, CDR2 SMNVEV (reference sequence). The CDR3: CASRGDRGWETQYF. In DNA, the CDR3 is TGTGCCAGCAGAGGGGACAGAGGATGGGAGACCCAGTACTTC.

This clone showed up just once. V gene TRBV6-1 combines with J gene TRBJ1-5, with D tentatively TRBD1 (5 bases). Germline V gene lookup returns CDR1 MNHNS and CDR2 SASEGT. The CDR3 length is 13 residues. With 7 bases removed from V and 5 bases from J, the gap between germline ends came to 12 bases. The CDR3 sequence: CASNRGGDQPQHF. In nucleotides, the CDR3 is TGTGCCAGCAATCGAGGAGGGGATCAGCCCCAGCATTTT.

V gene TRBV11-3 combines with J gene TRBJ2-7; D may be TRBD1 (5 bases). The CDR3 runs to 13 residues. Germline V gene data show CDR1 as SGHNT and CDR2 as YENEEA. V was clipped by 2 bases and J by 0 bases, with 5 bases between them. The CDR3 sequence: CASSLRGSYEQYF. CDR3 sequence (DNA): TGTGCCAGCAGCTTAAGGGGCTCCTACGAGCAGTACTTC.

The rearrangement joins TRBV4-1 to TRBJ1-2; D uncertain. Germline V gene data show CDR1 as MGHRA and CDR2 as YSYEKL. V was pared by 4 bases and J by 4 bases, with 16 bases between. This CDR3 has 15 residues. This CDR3 reads CASSLGSSPSYGYTF. CDR3 coding DNA: TGCGCCAGCAGCCTAGGGAGTTCCCCTAGCTATGGCTACACCTTC.

This chain connects TRBV28 to TRBJ2-5; the D is unclear. This CDR3 has 14 amino acids. Germline CDR1 is MDHEN and CDR2 is SYDVKM. V lost 2 bases and J 6 bases, leaving 13 bases between the germline ends. The CDR3 loop reads CASSLITGPKTQYF. The CDR3 nucleotides are TGTGCCAGCAGTTTAATTACCGGTCCAAAGACCCAGTACTTC.

The genes are TRBV6-4 and TRBJ1-2; D unresolved. V was pared by 7 bases and J by 0 bases, with 15 bases between. Germline V CDR1 and CDR2: MRHNA, SNTAGT. This CDR3 has 15 amino acids. CDR3 residues: CASIDGRGANYGYTF. As DNA, the CDR3 is TGTGCCAGCATCGACGGACGGGGAGCTAACTATGGCTACACCTTC.

The genes are TRBV5-1 and TRBJ2-1; tentative D call: TRBD1 (6 bases). The CDR3 runs to 16 residues. V lost 7 bases and J lost 0, with 17 bases in between. Germline CDR1 is SGHRS and CDR2 is YFSETQ. CDR3 in DNA: TGCGCCAGCGGCTCGTGGGGGCCTCACTCCTACAATGAGCAGTTCTTC. Protein sequence: CASGSWGPHSYNEQFF. Variable domain in full (rest from reference TRBV5-1 and TRBJ2-1): KAGVTQTPRYLIKTRGQQVTLSCSPISGHRSVSWYQQTPGQGLQFLFEYFSETQRNKGNFPGRFSGRQFSNSRSEMNVSTLELGDSALYLCASGSWGPHSYNEQFFGPGTRLTVL.

The rearrangement uses TRBV7-9 and TRBJ2-7, with TRBD1 matching over 9 bases. The CDR3 covers 15 residues. The germline CDR1 and CDR2 sequences are SEHNR and FQNEAQ (reference sequence). The junction had 5 bases not matched to a gene; V was cut back by 5 bases and J by 0 bases. CDR3 region: CASSAWDRASYEQYF. CDR3 nucleotides: TGTGCCAGCAGCGCCTGGGACAGGGCCTCCTACGAGCAGTACTTC.

The chain combines TRBV30 with TRBJ2-3, with D possibly being TRBD2 (6 bases). V was pared by 5 bases and J by 2 bases, with 11 bases between. In germline, CDR1 is GTSNPN, CDR2 SVGIG (reference sequence). This CDR3 contains 13 residues. The CDR3 DNA is TGTGCCTGGGGAGCGGGTAACACAGATACGCAGTATTTT. This encodes CAWGAGNTDTQYF.